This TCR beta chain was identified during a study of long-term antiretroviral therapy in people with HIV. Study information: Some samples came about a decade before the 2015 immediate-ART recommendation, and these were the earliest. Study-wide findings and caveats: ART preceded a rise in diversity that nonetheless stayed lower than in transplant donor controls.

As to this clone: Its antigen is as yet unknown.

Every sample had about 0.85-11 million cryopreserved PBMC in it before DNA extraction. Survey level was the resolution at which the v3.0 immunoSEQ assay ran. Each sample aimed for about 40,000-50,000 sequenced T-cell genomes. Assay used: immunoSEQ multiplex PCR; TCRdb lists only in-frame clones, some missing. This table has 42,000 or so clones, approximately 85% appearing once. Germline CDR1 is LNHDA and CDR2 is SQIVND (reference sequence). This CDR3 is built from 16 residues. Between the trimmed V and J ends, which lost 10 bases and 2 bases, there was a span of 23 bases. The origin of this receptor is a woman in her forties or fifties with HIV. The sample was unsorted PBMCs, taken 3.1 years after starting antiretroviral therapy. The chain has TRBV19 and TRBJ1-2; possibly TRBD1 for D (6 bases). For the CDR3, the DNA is TGTGCCACACGGGACAAGAGGGTCGAAATAAACTATGGCTACACCTTC. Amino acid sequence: CATRDKRVEINYGYTF.